The next 26 T cell receptor beta chains were all read from a single sample in a study of response to subunit inactivated influenza vaccine. TCRdb re-derived calls from the RT-PCR reads in MiXCR, one entry per CDR3 protein. Among about 310,000 distinct CDR3 sequences, roughly 22% were seen once, and the ten largest hold around a tenth. The sequenced sample was PBMCs from blood, obtained roughly 20 months after vaccination. The source of these receptors is a man between 50 and 70 years old who received an inactivated influenza vaccine.

The chain links TRBV5-6 to TRBJ1-2; D ambiguous. V dropped 6 bases and J dropped 0 bases, with 15 bases sitting between them. CDR3 length: 15 residues. CDR1 SGHDT and CDR2 YYEEEE come from the germline V gene. For the CDR3, the DNA is TGTGCCAGCACTTCCCGCTCGGAAGCTAACTATGGCTACACCTTC. Its translation: CASTSRSEANYGYTF.

This chain uses TRBV5-6 with TRBJ1-1; tentatively, D is TRBD1 (5 bases). The CDR3 is 13 amino acids. Trimming removed 7 bases at V and 4 bases at J, with 14 bases between. Looked up from germline, CDR1 is SGHDT and CDR2 is YYEEEE. This chain's CDR3 is CASGPGGITEAFF. The CDR3 DNA reads as TGTGCCAGCGGCCCCGGGGGGATCACTGAAGCTTTCTTT. Together with reference TRBV5-6 and TRBJ1-1, the CDR3 gives the full variable domain: DAGVTQSPTHLIKTRGQQVTLRCSPKSGHDTVSWYQQALGQGPQFIFQYYEEEERQRGNFPDRFSGHQFPNYSSELNVNALLLGDSALYLCASGPGGITEAFFGQGTRLTVV.

The count of this clonotype is one. CDR3 coding DNA: TGTGCCAGCGATGGAAGGACAGGGGAAACAGATACGCAGTATTTT. Translated: CASDGRTGETDTQYF. The chain couples TRBV28 to TRBJ2-3, with 9 positions matching TRBD1. Losses at the gene ends were 8 bases for V and 3 bases for J; bases not matched to a gene: 9. From germline, CDR1 is MDHEN and CDR2 SYDVKM. The CDR3 contains 15 residues.

The J gene is TRBJ2-2, the V gene TRBV5-6; possibly TRBD1 for D (6 bases). Germline CDR1 SGHDT, CDR2 YYEEEE. The V end was cut by 4 bases, the J end by 5 bases, with 12 bases between. The length of the CDR3 is 14 residues. The CDR3: CASSPGRGTGELFF. The CDR3 DNA sequence: TGTGCCAGCAGCCCTGGCAGGGGTACCGGGGAGCTGTTTTTT.

This clonotype was observed a few times. The V call is TRBV6-1, the J call TRBJ1-1; 8 nucleotides align to TRBD1. Germline CDR1 MNHNS, CDR2 SASEGT. The CDR3 runs to 16 residues. V lost 9 bases, J lost 1 base, and 13 bases stayed unmatched. In DNA form, the CDR3 reads TGTGCCAGTCGGGAACCTTGGACAGGGAGGAACACTGAAGCTTTCTTT. Its translation: CASREPWTGRNTEAFF.

V and J are TRBV6-2 or TRBV6-3 and TRBJ1-1; no clear D. This CDR3 spans 12 amino acids. Trimming took 5 bases from V and 7 from J, leaving 11 bases between them. CDR1 and CDR2 (germline): MNHEY, SVGEGT. The CDR3 is CASSTEPREAFF. The CDR3 DNA sequence: TGTGCCAGCAGTACAGAACCTCGTGAAGCTTTCTTT.

This clonotype appeared once. J is TRBJ2-3 and V is TRBV5-6, with TRBD2 identical over 7 bases. The CDR3 is made up of 16 amino acids. Looked up from germline, CDR1 is SGHDT and CDR2 is YYEEEE. V was clipped by 4 bases and J by 8 bases; unmatched bases: 16. CDR3 nucleotides: TGTGCCAGCAGCCTCGGACTAGGCCTAACCCTGGGTACGCAGTATTTT. Translation: CASSLGLGLTLGTQYF.

This clonotype was recorded a few times. V and J are TRBV11-2 and TRBJ2-1; no definite D call. The V gene lost 5 bases and the J gene lost 8 bases, with 13 bases spanning the gap. The CDR3 length is 13 residues. CDR1 and CDR2 from the germline V gene are SGHAT and FQNNGV. For the CDR3, the DNA is TGTGCCAGCAGCCGAGATTGGGGTGATGAGCAGTTCTTC. It yields the protein CASSRDWGDEQFF.

The rearrangement uses TRBV5-3 and TRBJ2-1; a possible D gene is TRBD1 (6 bases). TRBV5-3 counts as an open reading frame of uncertain function. The V end was cut by 1 base, the J end by 1 base, with 15 bases between. CDR3 size: 17 residues. The CDR3 is CARSLFLFRGSYNEQFF. The CDR3 nucleotides are TGTGCCAGAAGCTTGTTTCTCTTCAGGGGTTCCTACAATGAGCAGTTCTTC.

This clonotype was detected only a few times. V gene TRBV7-6 combines with J gene TRBJ2-1; 8 nucleotides line up with TRBD2. Germline CDR1 is SGHVS and CDR2 is FNYEAQ. The J segment lost 2 bases and the V segment lost 1 base, leaving 1 base of the junction unmatched. This CDR3 contains 15 residues. CDR3 in DNA: TGTGCCAGCAGCTTAGAAGCGGGGGCCTACAATGAGCAGTTCTTC. It yields the protein CASSLEAGAYNEQFF.

This clonotype was seen only a few times. The chain carries TRBV28 and TRBJ2-1; 9 positions match TRBD2. Germline assignment: CDR1 MDHEN and CDR2 SYDVKM. The V segment lost 2 bases and the J segment 0 bases; nucleotides outside the gene matches: 8. This CDR3 spans 18 amino acids. CDR3 coding DNA: TGTGCCAGCAGTTTACGCGGGGGGGTATCAAGCTCCTACAATGAGCAGTTCTTC. Translating gives CASSLRGGVSSSYNEQFF.

This chain connects TRBV7-8 to TRBJ2-7; D may be TRBD1 (7 bases). The CDR3 length is 15 residues. Trimming removed 5 bases from V and 2 bases from J, with 16 bases in between. Germline assignment: CDR1 SGHVS and CDR2 FQNEAQ. The CDR3 loop reads CASSTRRDRTYEQYF. As DNA, the CDR3 is TGTGCCAGCAGCACTAGGAGGGACAGAACCTACGAGCAGTACTTC.

This clonotype was counted a single time. The rearrangement joins TRBV7-8 to TRBJ2-7; 10 bases are a match to TRBD2. CDR1 is SGHVS, CDR2 FQNEAQ, per germline. V trimming: 1 base; J trimming: 0 bases; junction bases outside the gene matches: 9. The CDR3 contains 18 residues. The CDR3 here is CASSLDRVSGRSSYEQYF. As DNA, the CDR3 is TGTGCCAGCAGCTTAGACCGAGTTAGCGGGAGGTCCTCCTACGAGCAGTACTTC. The complete variable domain, with remaining parts taken from reference TRBV7-8 and TRBJ2-7, reads GAGVSQSPRYKVAKRGQDVALRCDPISGHVSLFWYQQALGQGPEFLTYFQNEAQLDKSGLPSDRFFAERPEGSVSTLKIQRTQQEDSAVYLCASSLDRVSGRSSYEQYFGPGTRLTVT.

This chain uses TRBV5-1 with TRBJ1-1; perhaps TRBD1 as D (6 bases). The CDR3 is made up of 16 amino acids. Germline V gene data show CDR1 as SGHRS and CDR2 as YFSETQ. V was trimmed by 2 bases and J by 3 bases, leaving 17 bases between them. CDR3 sequence reads: CASSLLGGLRDTEAFF. CDR3 DNA: TGCGCCAGCAGCTTACTGGGGGGGCTTCGAGACACTGAAGCTTTCTTT.

This clonotype was observed a few times. The genes are TRBV3-1 and TRBJ2-4; D perhaps matches TRBD1 (6 bases). The CDR3 sequence is 15 residues long. The germline V and J ends were trimmed by 1 base and 6 bases, with 13 bases remaining between them. The germline V gene has CDR1 LGHDT and CDR2 YNNKEL (reference sequence). CDR3: CASSQAGTRPNIQYF. The CDR3 DNA is TGTGCCAGCAGCCAAGCCGGGACAAGACCAAACATTCAGTACTTC.

This chain links TRBV20-1 with TRBJ1-6; unclear D gene. This CDR3 has 15 residues. Trimming removed 6 bases at V and 8 bases at J, with 20 bases between. Per germline, CDR1 DFQATT and CDR2 SNEGSKA (reference sequence). CDR3 DNA: TGCAGTGCCTCCACAACCCGGGCGCGGGATTCACCCCTCCACTTT. As protein: CSASTTRARDSPLHF.

This clonotype has ten or more counts. CDR3 residues: CASILGGGGADTQYF. CDR3 DNA: TGTGCCAGCATCCTGGGGGGGGGCGGAGCAGATACGCAGTATTTT. The chain uses TRBV12-3 or TRBV12-4 and TRBJ2-3; D may be TRBD2 (7 bases). V was pared by 7 bases and J by 4 bases, with 18 bases between. The CDR3 spans 15 residues.

The genes are TRBV5-4 and TRBJ2-5; 8 bases agree with TRBD1. The J segment lost 3 bases and the V segment lost 4 bases, leaving 8 bases of the junction unmatched. The CDR3 has 15 residues. Germline-derived CDR1 and CDR2 are SGHNT and YYREEE (reference sequence). CDR3: CASSVGTGDEETQYF. CDR3 coding DNA: TGTGCCAGCAGCGTCGGGACAGGCGACGAAGAGACCCAGTACTTC.

The V call is TRBV28, the J call TRBJ2-1, with 10 bases identical to TRBD2. V lost 7 bases and J lost 2; bases outside the gene matches: 8. Germline values: CDR1 MDHEN, CDR2 SYDVKM. The CDR3 runs to 16 residues. The CDR3 reads CASTPPLAGTYNEQFF. Written as DNA, the CDR3 is TGTGCCAGCACCCCTCCACTAGCGGGGACCTACAATGAGCAGTTCTTC.

This rearrangement joins TRBV19 to TRBJ1-4; D is ambiguous. Trimming shortened V by 5 bases and J by 0 bases, and 13 bases separated the two germline ends. Germline V gene lookup returns CDR1 LNHDA and CDR2 SQIVND (reference sequence). The CDR3 is made up of 16 amino acids. The CDR3 bases are TGTGCCAGTAGTTTCCTCGGACGGACAACTAATGAAAAACTGTTTTTT. Its translation is CASSFLGRTTNEKLFF.

This rearrangement joins TRBV12-3 or TRBV12-4 to TRBJ2-3, with 7 bases aligning to TRBD2. CDR3 length: 15 residues. The ends lost 2 bases at V and 0 bases at J; junction bases unmatched: 2. The CDR3 here is CASSLIAGSTDTQYF. The CDR3 DNA reads TGTGCCAGCAGTTTAATAGCGGGTAGCACAGATACGCAGTATTTT.

This clonotype appeared once. The chain recombines TRBV11-2 with TRBJ2-5; 9 bases are shared with TRBD2. The V and J ends lost 5 bases and 2 bases, in that order; junction bases with no gene match: 3. From germline, CDR1 is SGHAT and CDR2 FQNNGV. This CDR3 region has 14 residues. The CDR3: CASSESGGQETQYF. The DNA of the CDR3 is TGTGCCAGCAGCGAGAGCGGGGGGCAAGAGACCCAGTACTTC.

This clonotype turned up a few times. V gene TRBV4-2 combines with J gene TRBJ2-2, with unresolved D. CDR3 length: 16 amino acids. The germline V gene encodes CDR1 LGHNA and CDR2 YNFKEQ. The ends were cut back, 0 bases at V and 0 bases at J, with 8 bases in the middle. CDR3 nucleotide sequence: TGTGCCAGCAGCCAAGAGGTGAGGACGAACACCGGGGAGCTGTTTTTT. Amino acid sequence: CASSQEVRTNTGELFF.

The sample holds a few counts of this clonotype. Mismatch with germline at one junction end may stem from a read error. The V gene is TRBV6-5, the J gene TRBJ1-4, with D possibly being TRBD1 (5 bases). This CDR3 region has 15 residues. Germline values: CDR1 MNHEY, CDR2 SVGAGI. The CDR3 nucleotides are TGTGCCAGCAGTTACGAAGGGGCAACTAATGAAGAACTGTTTTTT. This gives the protein CASSYEGATNEELFF.

This clonotype showed up just a few times. The chain couples TRBV6-2 or TRBV6-3 to TRBJ1-1; D not resolved. In germline, CDR1 is MNHEY, CDR2 SVGEGT. The CDR3 spans 18 residues. V was cut by 4 bases and J by 1 base, with 22 bases left in between. CDR3 protein: CASSSPSKGANGNTEAFF. DNA for the CDR3: TGTGCCAGCAGTTCCCCCTCGAAGGGCGCTAATGGGAACACTGAAGCTTTCTTT.

The chain is built from TRBV7-9 and TRBJ1-1; D possibly corresponds to TRBD1 (5 bases). The germline V gene has CDR1 SEHNR and CDR2 FQNEAQ (reference sequence). The germline V and J ends were trimmed by 10 bases and 5 bases, with 17 bases remaining between them. There are 13 residues in the CDR3. The CDR3 region is CAIRGGVGTEAFF. CDR3 bases: TGTGCCATCCGGGGGGGGGTAGGTACTGAAGCTTTCTTT.